This T cell receptor beta chain is from a study of beta chain features in type 1 diabetes. Whole-study results and caveats: In all four CD4+ subsets, TCRB CDR3 length was significantly, moderately reduced in type 1 diabetes.

Only a few counts were recorded for this clone. As yet, its antigen is unknown. Expressed TCRB transcripts got sequenced, as all isolated RNA was reverse transcribed. Method: immunoSEQ multiplex PCR; TCRdb's copy keeps in-frame clones and lacks some. The repertoire includes over 300,000 clones, around 9.3% of them detected once, and 0.95% to 1.1% sits in the top ten. The CDR3 is 12 residues long. Germline-derived CDR1 and CDR2 are SGHAT and FQNNGV. The V and J ends lost 5 bases and 3 bases respectively, with 8 bases between them. The sequenced sample consisted of central memory CD4+ T cells from blood. The source of this sequence is a man younger than 45 with type 1 diabetes. The V gene is TRBV11-2, the J gene TRBJ2-7; no firm D call. The CDR3: CASSPEFYEQYF. CDR3 nucleotides: TGTGCCAGCAGCCCCGAGTTCTACGAGCAGTACTTC.